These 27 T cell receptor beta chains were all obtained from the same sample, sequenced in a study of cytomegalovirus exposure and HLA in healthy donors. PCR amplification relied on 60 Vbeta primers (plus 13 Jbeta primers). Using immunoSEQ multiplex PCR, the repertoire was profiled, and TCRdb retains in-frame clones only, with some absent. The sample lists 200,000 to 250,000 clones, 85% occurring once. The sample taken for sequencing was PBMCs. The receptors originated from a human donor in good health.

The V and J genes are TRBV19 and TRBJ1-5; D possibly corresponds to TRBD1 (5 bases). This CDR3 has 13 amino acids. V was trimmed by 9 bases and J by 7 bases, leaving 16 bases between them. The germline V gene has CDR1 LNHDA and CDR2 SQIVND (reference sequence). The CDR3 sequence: CASRAEQPQPQHF. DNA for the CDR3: TGTGCCAGCAGGGCGGAACAGCCACAGCCCCAGCATTTT.

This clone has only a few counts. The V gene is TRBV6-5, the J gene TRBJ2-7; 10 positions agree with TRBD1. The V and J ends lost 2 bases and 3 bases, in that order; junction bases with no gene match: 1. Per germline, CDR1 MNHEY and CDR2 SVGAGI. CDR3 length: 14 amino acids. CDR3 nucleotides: TGTGCCAGCAGTTACGGGACAGGGGTCTACGAGCAGTACTTC. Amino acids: CASSYGTGVYEQYF.

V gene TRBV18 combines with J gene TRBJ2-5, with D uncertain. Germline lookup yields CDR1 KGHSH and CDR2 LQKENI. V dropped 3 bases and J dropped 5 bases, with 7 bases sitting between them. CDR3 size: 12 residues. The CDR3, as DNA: TGTGCCAGCTCACCGAACGGGGAGACCCAGTACTTC. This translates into CASSPNGETQYF.

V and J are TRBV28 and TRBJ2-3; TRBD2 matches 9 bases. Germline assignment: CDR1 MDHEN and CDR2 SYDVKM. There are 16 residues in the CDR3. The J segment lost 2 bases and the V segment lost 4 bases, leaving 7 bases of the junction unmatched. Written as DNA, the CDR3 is TGTGCCAGCAGTTCATTGCTAGCGGGACACACAGATACGCAGTATTTT. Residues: CASSSLLAGHTDTQYF.

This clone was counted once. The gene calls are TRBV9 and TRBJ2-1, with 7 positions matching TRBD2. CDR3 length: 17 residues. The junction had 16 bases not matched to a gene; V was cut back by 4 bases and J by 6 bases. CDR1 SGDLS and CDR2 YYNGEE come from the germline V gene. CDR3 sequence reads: CASSYPDGGYLLNEQFF. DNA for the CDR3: TGTGCCAGCAGCTATCCAGACGGGGGGTACCTACTCAATGAGCAGTTCTTC.

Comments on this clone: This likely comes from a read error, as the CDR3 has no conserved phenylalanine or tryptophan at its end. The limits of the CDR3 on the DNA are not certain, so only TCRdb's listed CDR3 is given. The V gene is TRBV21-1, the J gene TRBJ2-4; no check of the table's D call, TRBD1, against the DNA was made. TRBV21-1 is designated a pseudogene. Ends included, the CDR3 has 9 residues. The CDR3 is CASNPKGAV.

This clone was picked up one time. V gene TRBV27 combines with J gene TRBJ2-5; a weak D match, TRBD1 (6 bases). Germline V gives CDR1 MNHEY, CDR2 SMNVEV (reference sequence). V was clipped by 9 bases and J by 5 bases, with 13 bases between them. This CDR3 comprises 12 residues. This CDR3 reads CASTGPGETQYF. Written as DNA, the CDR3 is TGTGCCAGTACAGGGCCGGGCGAGACCCAGTACTTC.

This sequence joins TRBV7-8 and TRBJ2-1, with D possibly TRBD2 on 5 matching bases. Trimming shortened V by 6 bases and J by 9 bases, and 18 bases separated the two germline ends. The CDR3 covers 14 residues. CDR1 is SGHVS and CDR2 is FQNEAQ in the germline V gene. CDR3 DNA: TGTGCCAGCAGGCTAGAGGGAGTCGTGAGTGAGCAGTTCTTC. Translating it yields CASRLEGVVSEQFF.

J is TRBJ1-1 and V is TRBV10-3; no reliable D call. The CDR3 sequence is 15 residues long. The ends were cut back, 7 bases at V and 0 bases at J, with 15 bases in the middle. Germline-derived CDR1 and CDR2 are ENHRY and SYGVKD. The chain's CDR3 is CAIKNSYHMNTEAFF. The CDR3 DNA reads TGTGCCATCAAGAATAGTTATCATATGAACACTGAAGCTTTCTTT.

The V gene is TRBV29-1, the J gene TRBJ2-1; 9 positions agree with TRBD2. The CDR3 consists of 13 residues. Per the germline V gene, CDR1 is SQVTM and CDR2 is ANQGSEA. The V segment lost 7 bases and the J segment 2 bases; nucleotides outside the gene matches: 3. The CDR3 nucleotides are TGCAGCGCGCCTAGCGGGACCTACAATGAGCAGTTCTTC. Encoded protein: CSAPSGTYNEQFF.

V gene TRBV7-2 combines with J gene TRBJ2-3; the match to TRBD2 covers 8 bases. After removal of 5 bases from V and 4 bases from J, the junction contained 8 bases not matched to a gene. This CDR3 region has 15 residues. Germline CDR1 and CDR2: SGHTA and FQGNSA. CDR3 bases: TGTGCCAGCAGCGTAAGCGGGAGCTTAGCAGATACGCAGTATTTT. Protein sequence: CASSVSGSLADTQYF.

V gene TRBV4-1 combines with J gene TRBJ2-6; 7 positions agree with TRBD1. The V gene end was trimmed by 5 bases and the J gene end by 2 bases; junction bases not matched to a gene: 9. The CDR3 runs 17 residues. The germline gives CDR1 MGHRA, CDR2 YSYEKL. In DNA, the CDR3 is TGCGCCAGCAGCGAAGGGACAGTGCGGCCTGGGGCCAACGTCCTGACTTTC. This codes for CASSEGTVRPGANVLTF.

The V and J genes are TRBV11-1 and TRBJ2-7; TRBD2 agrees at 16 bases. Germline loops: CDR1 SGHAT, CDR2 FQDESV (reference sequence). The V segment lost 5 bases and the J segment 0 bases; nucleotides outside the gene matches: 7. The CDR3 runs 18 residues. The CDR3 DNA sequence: TGTGCCAGCAGCCAACCGGGACTAGCGGGAGGGAGCTCCTACGAGCAGTACTTC. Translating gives CASSQPGLAGGSSYEQYF. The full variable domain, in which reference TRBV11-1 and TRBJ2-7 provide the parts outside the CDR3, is EAEVAQSPRYKITEKSQAVAFWCDPISGHATLYWYRQILGQGPELLVQFQDESVVDDSQLPKDRFSAERLKGVDSTLKIQPAELGDSAMYLCASSQPGLAGGSSYEQYFGPGTRLTVT.

The CDR3 nucleotides are TGTGCCAGCAGCCCAGGGGACAGGGGGCTCGGCTATGGCTACACCTTC. As protein: CASSPGDRGLGYGYTF. This chain joins TRBV7-2 and TRBJ1-2; 12 positions agree with TRBD1. Germline loops: CDR1 SGHTA, CDR2 FQGNSA. After removal of 5 bases from V and 4 bases from J, the junction contained 8 bases not matched to a gene. The CDR3 contains 16 residues.

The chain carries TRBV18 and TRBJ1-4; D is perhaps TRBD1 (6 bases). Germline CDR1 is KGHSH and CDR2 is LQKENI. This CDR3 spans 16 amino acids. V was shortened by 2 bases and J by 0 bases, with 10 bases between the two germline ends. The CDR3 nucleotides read TGTGCCAGCTCACCAATAGGGGACACAACTAATGAAAAACTGTTTTTT. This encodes CASSPIGDTTNEKLFF.

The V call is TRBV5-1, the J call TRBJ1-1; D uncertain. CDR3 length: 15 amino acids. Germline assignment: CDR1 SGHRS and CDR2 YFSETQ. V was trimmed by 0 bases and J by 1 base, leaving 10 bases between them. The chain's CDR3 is CASSLVRLQNTEAFF. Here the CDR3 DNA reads TGCGCCAGCAGCTTGGTGAGGCTCCAGAACACTGAAGCTTTCTTT.

The CDR3 region is CASSSIDTQYF. DNA for the CDR3: TGTGCCAGCAGTTCTATAGATACGCAGTATTTT. The genes are TRBV6-6 and TRBJ2-3; D is unclear. The CDR3 extends over 11 amino acids. Germline CDR1 MNHNY, CDR2 SVGAGI (reference sequence). Trimming took off 4 bases at V and 5 bases at J, with 4 bases between the two ends.

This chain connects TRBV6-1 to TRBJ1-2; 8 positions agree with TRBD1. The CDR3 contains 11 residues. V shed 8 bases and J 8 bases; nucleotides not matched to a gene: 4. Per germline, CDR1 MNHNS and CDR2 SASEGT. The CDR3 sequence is CASDDRGGYTF. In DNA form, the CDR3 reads TGTGCCAGCGACGACAGGGGCGGCTACACCTTC.

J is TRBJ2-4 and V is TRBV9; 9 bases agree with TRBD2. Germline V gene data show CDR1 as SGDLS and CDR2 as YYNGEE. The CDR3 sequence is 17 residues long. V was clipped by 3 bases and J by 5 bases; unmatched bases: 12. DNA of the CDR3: TGTGCCAGCAGCGGATCGATTAGCGGGAGTACCCAAAACATTCAGTACTTC. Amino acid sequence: CASSGSISGSTQNIQYF.

The CDR3 DNA is TGTGCCAGCAGCGTTTTGCCCAGCTCCTACAATGAGCAGTTCTTC. Protein: CASSVLPSSYNEQFF. V is TRBV9 and J is TRBJ2-1; D gene unclear. V was pared by 2 bases and J by 0 bases, with 9 bases between. Germline V lookup: CDR1 SGDLS, CDR2 YYNGEE. This CDR3 has 15 amino acids.

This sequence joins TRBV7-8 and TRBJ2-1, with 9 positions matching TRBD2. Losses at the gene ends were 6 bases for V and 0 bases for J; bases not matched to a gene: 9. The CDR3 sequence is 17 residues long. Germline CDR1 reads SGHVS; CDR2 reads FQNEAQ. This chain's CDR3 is CASRSGLARPSYNEQFF. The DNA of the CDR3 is TGTGCCAGCAGATCGGGACTAGCCCGGCCCTCCTACAATGAGCAGTTCTTC.

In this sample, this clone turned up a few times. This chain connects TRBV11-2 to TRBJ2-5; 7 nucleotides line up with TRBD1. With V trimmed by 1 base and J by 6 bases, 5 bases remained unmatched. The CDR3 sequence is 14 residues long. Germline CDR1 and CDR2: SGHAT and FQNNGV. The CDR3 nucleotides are TGTGCCAGCAGCTTAGGGCCAGGGGGAAAGACCCAGTACTTC. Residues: CASSLGPGGKTQYF.

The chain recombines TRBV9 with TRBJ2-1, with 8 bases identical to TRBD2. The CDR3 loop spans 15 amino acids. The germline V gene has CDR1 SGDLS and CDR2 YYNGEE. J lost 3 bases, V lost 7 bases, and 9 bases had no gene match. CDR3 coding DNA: TGTGCCAGCGCTGCAGCGGGAGAAATCTACAATGAGCAGTTCTTC. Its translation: CASAAAGEIYNEQFF.

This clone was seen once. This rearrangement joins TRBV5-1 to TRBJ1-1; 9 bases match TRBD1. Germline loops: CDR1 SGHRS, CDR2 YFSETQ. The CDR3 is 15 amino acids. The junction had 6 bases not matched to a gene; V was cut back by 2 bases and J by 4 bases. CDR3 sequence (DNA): TGCGCCAGCAGCTTTCGGGACAGGGAAGCCACTGAAGCTTTCTTT. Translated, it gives CASSFRDREATEAFF.

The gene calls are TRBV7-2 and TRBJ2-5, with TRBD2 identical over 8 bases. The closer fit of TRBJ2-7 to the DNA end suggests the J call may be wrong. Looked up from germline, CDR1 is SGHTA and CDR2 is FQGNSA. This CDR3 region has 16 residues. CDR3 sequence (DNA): TGTGCCAGCAGCTTAGGGACCGGGAGGGCCGCCCACGAGCAGTACTTC. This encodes CASSLGTGRAAHEQYF.

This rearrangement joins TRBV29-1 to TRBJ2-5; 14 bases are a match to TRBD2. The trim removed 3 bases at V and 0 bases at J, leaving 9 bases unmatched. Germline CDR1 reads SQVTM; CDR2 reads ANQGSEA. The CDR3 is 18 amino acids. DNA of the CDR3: TGCAGCGTTGAGGGGGGACTAGCGGGAGCCCCGTACCAAGAGACCCAGTACTTC. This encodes CSVEGGLAGAPYQETQYF.

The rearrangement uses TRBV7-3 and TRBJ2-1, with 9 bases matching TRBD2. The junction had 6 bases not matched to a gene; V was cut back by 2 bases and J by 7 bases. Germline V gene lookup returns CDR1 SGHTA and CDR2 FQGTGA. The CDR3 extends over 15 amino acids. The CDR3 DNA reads TGTGCCAGCAGCTTAGGGTCTCTAGCGGGGAATGAGCAGTTCTTC. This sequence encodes CASSLGSLAGNEQFF.